Following are 31 T cell receptor beta chains from one sample sequenced in a study of graft-versus-host responses after intestinal transplantation. Their target antigens are unknown. The table came from immunoSEQ multiplex PCR; TCRdb's copy has only in-frame clones and leaves some out. The data show tens of thousands of clones, over 85% seen once. Sequenced material: unstimulated CD4+ T cells sorted from spleen or lymph node cells, taken before intestinal transplant. These receptors were taken from a human donor who received an intestinal transplant.

The chain is built from TRBV19 and TRBJ2-5; 8 bases are shared with TRBD1. Per germline, CDR1 LNHDA and CDR2 SQIVND (reference sequence). After removal of 3 bases from V and 5 bases from J, the junction contained 11 bases not matched to a gene. The CDR3 is 16 residues long. As DNA, the CDR3 is TGTGCCAGTAGTATCAGGGTTCGACAGGGGTCGGAGACCCAGTACTTC. This gives the protein CASSIRVRQGSETQYF.

The V and J genes are TRBV19 and TRBJ2-5; 7 bases are shared with TRBD1. V lost 8 bases, J lost 3 bases, and 9 bases stayed unmatched. The germline gives CDR1 LNHDA, CDR2 SQIVND (reference sequence). The CDR3 contains 14 residues. CDR3 DNA: TGTGCCAGTGCCCCCGACAGGGCGAAAGAGACCCAGTACTTC. Its protein product is CASAPDRAKETQYF. Filled out from reference TRBV19 and TRBJ2-5, the complete variable domain reads DGGITQSPKYLFRKEGQNVTLSCEQNLNHDAMYWYRQDPGQGLRLIYYSQIVNDFQKGDIAEGYSVSREKKESFPLTVTSAQKNPTAFYLCASAPDRAKETQYFGPGTRLLVL.

The chain links TRBV7-3 to TRBJ1-1; D is possibly TRBD1 (5 bases). Per germline, CDR1 SGHTA and CDR2 FQGTGA. The CDR3 contains 16 residues. The V and J ends lost 5 bases and 0 bases respectively, with 16 bases between them. Here the CDR3 reads CASSQTGGTLNTEAFF. CDR3 DNA: TGTGCCAGCAGCCAAACTGGCGGGACCTTGAACACTGAAGCTTTCTTT.

V gene TRBV19 combines with J gene TRBJ2-1; 11 bases are shared with TRBD2. V was clipped by 4 bases and J by 0 bases; unmatched bases: 5. The CDR3 contains 17 residues. Germline-derived CDR1 and CDR2 are LNHDA and SQIVND (reference sequence). The CDR3, as DNA: TGTGCCAGTAGTAGGCTAGCGGGAGGTCGCTCCTACAATGAGCAGTTCTTC. Translated, it gives CASSRLAGGRSYNEQFF.

This clone came up once. J is TRBJ1-5 and V is TRBV19; 7 bases match TRBD1. The V gene end was trimmed by 3 bases and the J gene end by 3 bases; junction bases not matched to a gene: 8. The CDR3 has 16 residues. Germline CDR1 and CDR2: LNHDA and SQIVND (reference sequence). CDR3 nucleotides: TGTGCCAGTAGTATTTTTTCCGGGACAGTCAATCAGCCCCAGCATTTT. This translates into CASSIFSGTVNQPQHF.

The V gene is TRBV5-1, the J gene TRBJ2-7, with D maybe TRBD1 (6 bases). CDR1 and CDR2 from the germline V gene are SGHRS and YFSETQ. Trimming pared 5 bases from V and 5 bases from J, leaving 11 bases between. This CDR3 comprises 12 residues. The CDR3 is CASSQQGDEQYF. The CDR3 coding sequence is TGCGCCAGCAGTCAACAGGGCGACGAGCAGTACTTC. The full variable domain, its missing parts supplied by reference TRBV5-1 and TRBJ2-7, is KAGVTQTPRYLIKTRGQQVTLSCSPISGHRSVSWYQQTPGQGLQFLFEYFSETQRNKGNFPGRFSGRQFSNSRSEMNVSTLELGDSALYLCASSQQGDEQYFGPGTRLTVT.

V usage is TRBV4-2 and J usage is TRBJ1-2; no definite D call. V shed 4 bases and J shed 0 bases, with 15 bases lying between them. The CDR3 sequence is 16 residues long. Germline V lookup: CDR1 LGHNA, CDR2 YNFKEQ. The CDR3 DNA reads as TGTGCCAGCAGCCTCACTGAGGGCAGATCTAACTATGGCTACACCTTC. Its translation: CASSLTEGRSNYGYTF.

The chain couples TRBV9 to TRBJ2-1, with D hard to call. The CDR3 is made up of 14 amino acids. V lost 4 bases and J lost 8, with 16 bases in between. Germline V lookup: CDR1 SGDLS, CDR2 YYNGEE. CDR3 in amino acids: CASSQFSVFDEQFF. As DNA, the CDR3 is TGTGCCAGCAGCCAATTTTCTGTTTTCGATGAGCAGTTCTTC.

The rearrangement joins TRBV5-1 to TRBJ2-3; either TRBD1 or TRBD2 may supply D (6 bases each). V lost 0 bases and J 5 bases, leaving 10 bases between the germline ends. Germline lookup yields CDR1 SGHRS and CDR2 YFSETQ. The CDR3 is 14 residues long. The CDR3 protein is CASSLGGGQDTQYF. CDR3 DNA sequence: TGCGCCAGCAGCTTGGGAGGGGGGCAAGATACGCAGTATTTT.

The chain has TRBV5-6 and TRBJ1-1, with D hard to call. The germline V gene has CDR1 SGHDT and CDR2 YYEEEE. V dropped 0 bases and J dropped 0 bases, with 9 bases sitting between them. The CDR3 has 15 residues. The CDR3 here is CASSLVGPLNTEAFF. Written as DNA, the CDR3 is TGTGCCAGCAGCTTGGTCGGGCCACTGAACACTGAAGCTTTCTTT.

Points on this clone: The junction departs from germline at one end; a sequencing error may be responsible. Other DNA variants within this sample encode the same CDR3. The chain recombines TRBV5-6 with TRBJ2-7; no clear D. CDR1 and CDR2 (germline): SGHDT, YYEEEE. The CDR3 extends over 15 amino acids. The CDR3 protein is CASSLDPVMAYEQYF. CDR3 DNA sequence: TGTGCCAGCAGCTTGGACCCAGTTATGGCCTACGAGCAGTATTTC.

V and J are TRBV28 and TRBJ1-5; D is perhaps TRBD1 (5 bases). This CDR3 has 14 amino acids. Germline loops: CDR1 MDHEN, CDR2 SYDVKM. Trimming shortened V by 4 bases and J by 3 bases, and 10 bases separated the two germline ends. The CDR3 protein is CASSSPGPNQPQHF. CDR3 coding DNA: TGTGCCAGCAGTTCCCCGGGGCCCAATCAGCCCCAGCATTTT.

V gene TRBV5-1 combines with J gene TRBJ2-7, with a possible D match to TRBD2 (5 bases). Looked up from germline, CDR1 is SGHRS and CDR2 is YFSETQ. The ends were cut back, 0 bases at V and 6 bases at J, with 13 bases in the middle. The CDR3 is 14 residues long. CDR3 DNA: TGCGCCAGCAGCTTGGGAGGCGGGTATGGCGAGCAGTACTTC. This codes for CASSLGGGYGEQYF.

The chain is built from TRBV7-6 and TRBJ2-1; D may be TRBD1 or TRBD2 (5 bases each). V gave up 4 bases and J gave up 9 bases, with 22 bases separating them. Per germline, CDR1 SGHVS and CDR2 FNYEAQ. The CDR3 extends over 16 amino acids. The CDR3 sequence: CASSSTAGTKYSEQFF. The DNA for the CDR3 is TGTGCCAGCAGCTCTACTGCCGGGACCAAGTATAGTGAGCAGTTCTTC.

The chain employs TRBV18 and TRBJ1-1; D is unclear. The CDR3 spans 16 residues. Trimming left V 1 base short and J 0 bases short, with 12 bases between. CDR1 is KGHSH, CDR2 LQKENI, per germline. The CDR3 DNA is TGTGCCAGCTCACCACAAGGTGGAGGGATGAACACTGAAGCTTTCTTT. Translated, it gives CASSPQGGGMNTEAFF.

The J gene is TRBJ2-1, the V gene TRBV5-1, with TRBD2 identical over 8 bases. Per the germline V gene, CDR1 is SGHRS and CDR2 is YFSETQ. CDR3 length: 17 amino acids. The V and J ends lost 4 bases and 0 bases, in that order; junction bases with no gene match: 9. CDR3 in amino acids: CASSPRGAGGSYNEQFF. CDR3 DNA sequence: TGCGCCAGCAGCCCGCGCGGGGCGGGAGGCTCCTACAATGAGCAGTTCTTC.

The V gene is TRBV27, the J gene TRBJ2-1, with D perhaps TRBD1 (5 bases). With 5 bases removed from V and 0 bases from J, the gap between germline ends came to 17 bases. The CDR3 extends over 17 amino acids. Germline CDR1 reads MNHEY; CDR2 reads SMNVEV (reference sequence). CDR3 in amino acids: CASSPPPGSSSYNEQFF. The CDR3 DNA sequence: TGTGCCAGCAGTCCCCCTCCAGGGTCGAGCTCCTACAATGAGCAGTTCTTC.

This clone turned up a few times. The chain employs TRBV2 and TRBJ2-1, with a weak D call TRBD1 (6 bases). The germline V and J ends were trimmed by 7 bases and 15 bases, with 19 bases remaining between them. CDR1 and CDR2 from the germline V gene are SNHLY and FYNNEI. The CDR3 sequence is 12 residues long. CDR3 loop: CASTVQGWSVFF. The CDR3 bases are TGTGCCAGCACCGTACAGGGATGGAGTGTGTTCTTC.

This CDR3 reads CASSFPGLVGSYEQYF. For the CDR3, the DNA is TGTGCCAGCAGCTTTCCTGGACTAGTTGGGAGCTACGAGCAGTACTTC. The J gene is TRBJ2-7, the V gene TRBV6-6, with 7 bases fitting TRBD2. The CDR3 loop spans 16 amino acids. Trimming removed 6 bases from V and 3 bases from J; junction bases left unmatched: 14. Germline V gives CDR1 MNHNY, CDR2 SVGAGI (reference sequence).

V usage is TRBV5-1 and J usage is TRBJ2-3; D tentatively fits TRBD1 or TRBD2 (5 bases each). The CDR3 is 13 amino acids. V lost 7 bases to trimming and J lost 1 base, with 10 bases between them. Germline CDR1 SGHRS, CDR2 YFSETQ. This chain's CDR3 is CASGTWGTDTQYF. In nucleotides, the CDR3 is TGCGCCAGCGGGACCTGGGGCACAGATACGCAGTATTTT.

The chain links TRBV30 to TRBJ2-7, with a tentative D call TRBD1 (6 bases). This CDR3 spans 12 amino acids. Germline V lookup: CDR1 GTSNPN, CDR2 SVGIG (reference sequence). V lost 0 bases, J lost 5 bases, and 8 bases lay in between. CDR3 bases: TGTGCCTGGAGTGTTTCAGGGGACGAGCAGTACTTC. It is translated as CAWSVSGDEQYF.

The chain carries TRBV6-5 and TRBJ1-1; 10 bases agree with TRBD1. Germline CDR1 and CDR2: MNHEY and SVGAGI. V lost 5 bases, J lost 0 bases, and 3 bases stayed unmatched. This CDR3 has 15 residues. CDR3 protein: CASSRDRGMNTEAFF. CDR3 coding DNA: TGTGCCAGCAGTCGGGACAGGGGAATGAACACTGAAGCTTTCTTT.

The chain couples TRBV28 to TRBJ2-5, with 7 bases matching TRBD1. The J call may be incorrect, as the DNA end agrees better with TRBJ2-7. The CDR3 loop spans 17 amino acids. Germline values: CDR1 MDHEN, CDR2 SYDVKM. For the CDR3, the DNA is TGTGCCAGCAGTGCCCCGGTGACAGGGTTACCCTCCTACGAGCAGTACTTC. Protein sequence: CASSAPVTGLPSYEQYF.

The chain is built from TRBV11-1 and TRBJ2-3; D is ambiguous. This CDR3 is 16 amino acids long. The V and J ends lost 1 base and 0 bases respectively, with 11 bases between them. Germline assignment: CDR1 SGHAT and CDR2 FQDESV (reference sequence). CDR3 DNA: TGTGCCAGCAGCTTAGGAGGTAGCCGAAGCACAGATACGCAGTATTTT. The encoded protein is CASSLGGSRSTDTQYF.

The rearrangement joins TRBV6-1 to TRBJ2-3, with D possibly matching TRBD2 (6 bases). The CDR3 is 15 amino acids. V lost 4 bases to trimming and J lost 3 bases, with 14 bases between them. Germline V gene lookup returns CDR1 MNHNS and CDR2 SASEGT. The CDR3 sequence: CASSGGGSFTDTQYF. DNA for the CDR3: TGTGCCAGCAGTGGGGGAGGAAGTTTTACAGATACGCAGTATTTT.

The rearrangement joins TRBV5-1 to TRBJ2-5; D remains unclear. Trimming took 1 base from V and 1 from J, leaving 11 bases between them. The germline V gene encodes CDR1 SGHRS and CDR2 YFSETQ. The CDR3 consists of 15 residues. CDR3 in DNA: TGCGCCAGCAGCTTGAGTACGGGCAGCCAAGAGACCCAGTACTTC. Translation gives CASSLSTGSQETQYF.

The CDR3 region is CSVSTGVRETQYF. The CDR3 DNA reads TGCAGCGTTAGTACAGGGGTTAGAGAGACCCAGTACTTC. The rearrangement uses TRBV29-1 and TRBJ2-5, with 7 bases fitting TRBD1. The V gene end was trimmed by 5 bases and the J gene end by 4 bases; junction bases not matched to a gene: 7. Germline loops: CDR1 SQVTM, CDR2 ANQGSEA. The CDR3 covers 13 residues.

The chain combines TRBV4-2 with TRBJ2-7; 8 bases agree with TRBD2. Trimming took 0 bases from V and 2 from J; bases not matched to a gene: 6. Germline CDR1 and CDR2: LGHNA and YNFKEQ. The CDR3 consists of 16 residues. The CDR3 sequence is CASSQEIREGPYEQYF. In nucleotides, the CDR3 is TGTGCCAGCAGCCAAGAGATTCGGGAGGGTCCCTACGAGCAGTACTTC.

The rearrangement uses TRBV11-1 and TRBJ2-5; 10 bases are shared with TRBD2. This CDR3 region has 18 residues. CDR1 is SGHAT and CDR2 is FQDESV in the germline V gene (reference sequence). The V and J ends lost 7 bases and 0 bases, in that order; junction bases with no gene match: 14. CDR3 in amino acids: CASTRSLAGEGYQETQYF. In nucleotides, the CDR3 is TGTGCCAGCACCCGGTCGCTAGCGGGAGAGGGGTACCAAGAGACCCAGTACTTC.

V is TRBV21-1 and J is TRBJ2-5. TRBV21-1 is a pseudogene. The CDR3 loop spans 13 amino acids. This CDR3 is CASSKRGDGTQYF. The CDR3 DNA sequence: TGTGCCAGCAGCAAGAGGGGTGATGGGACCCAGTACTTC.

The rearrangement uses TRBV29-1 and TRBJ1-2; no reliable D call. The CDR3 runs 14 residues. Germline V gene lookup returns CDR1 SQVTM and CDR2 ANQGSEA. The V and J ends lost 0 bases and 4 bases respectively, with 12 bases between them. The CDR3 here is CSVEENSPPYGYTF. CDR3 nucleotide sequence: TGCAGCGTTGAAGAGAACAGCCCCCCCTATGGCTACACCTTC.